This TCR beta chain stems from a study of pediatric ulcerative colitis. During colonoscopy, one to two rectal pinch biopsies were collected. Only in-frame clones appear in the TCRdb table, and some are missing; sequencing was by immunoSEQ multiplex PCR. The sample holds over 15,000 clones; roughly 70% are singletons and the top ten take approximately 3.6%. Study findings and constraints: Compared with controls, ulcerative colitis showed greater blood-rectum clone sharing.

This clone is labeled medium-sized (0.01 to 0.1%). As yet, its antigen is unknown. Trimming shortened V by 0 bases and J by 8 bases, and 10 bases separated the two germline ends. The CDR3 sequence is 14 residues long. CDR1 and CDR2 (germline): MNHNY, SVGAGI (reference sequence). The origin of this receptor is a girl aged 10-17 years with moderate ulcerative colitis. The chain recombines TRBV6-6 with TRBJ1-4, with D possibly TRBD1 on 6 matching bases. Sequenced input: gut tissue. The CDR3 sequence: CASSYSTGAEKLFF. For the CDR3, the DNA is TGTGCCAGCAGTTACTCGACGGGGGCAGAAAAACTGTTTTTT.